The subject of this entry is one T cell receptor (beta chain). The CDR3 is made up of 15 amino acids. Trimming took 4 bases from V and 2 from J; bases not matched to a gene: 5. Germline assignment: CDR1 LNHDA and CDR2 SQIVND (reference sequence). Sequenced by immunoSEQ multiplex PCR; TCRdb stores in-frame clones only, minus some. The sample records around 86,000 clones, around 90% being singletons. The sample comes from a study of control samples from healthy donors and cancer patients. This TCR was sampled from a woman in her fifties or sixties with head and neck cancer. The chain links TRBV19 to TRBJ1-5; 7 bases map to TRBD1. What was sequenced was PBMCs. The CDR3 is CASSSTGEGNQPQHF. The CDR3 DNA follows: TGTGCCAGTAGTAGCACAGGGGAGGGCAATCAGCCCCAGCATTTT.